This passage covers 2 T cell receptor beta chains from one sample sequenced in a study of control samples from healthy donors and cancer patients. Assay: immunoSEQ multiplex PCR; the TCRdb copy retains only in-frame clones and omits some. The table records 150,000 or so clones, more than 80% of them present only once. Sequenced: blood. The receptors originated from a man aged 18 to 35 in good health.

This rearrangement joins TRBV2 to TRBJ1-3; D call uncertain. Trimming stripped 8 bases from V and 6 bases from J, with 20 bases between. The CDR3 extends over 15 amino acids. Germline V lookup: CDR1 SNHLY, CDR2 FYNNEI. This CDR3 reads CASRERGNFENTIYF. The DNA of the CDR3 is TGTGCCAGCCGCGAACGTGGGAATTTTGAAAACACCATATATTTT.

The CDR3 protein is CASSIGRGRTEAFF. In DNA form, the CDR3 reads TGTGCCAGCAGTATTGGCAGGGGACGCACTGAAGCTTTCTTT. The rearrangement joins TRBV27 to TRBJ1-1; weak D call: TRBD1 (6 bases). Trimming left V 5 bases short and J 4 bases short, with 14 bases between. Germline V gene lookup returns CDR1 MNHEY and CDR2 SMNVEV (reference sequence). This CDR3 region has 14 residues.